The 2 T cell receptor beta chains presented below share a single source sample, sequenced in a study of graft-versus-host responses after intestinal transplantation (dated by TCRdb to the early 2020s). Per the publication, the time point label means: cells obtained before transplantation from donor or recipient. Their target antigens are unknown. Receptors were amplified or captured by the immunoSEQ multiplex PCR assay. TCRdb provides this immuneACCESS table in a form limited to in-frame rearrangements. Some clones are lacking; in checked studies, under half of them reflect an unresolved V gene, and why the rest are absent is not known. The sample has 60,000 to 90,000 clones on record, less than 95% of them singletons. The top ten clones comprise approximately 1.3% of the sample. The sample here was unstimulated CD8+ T cells sorted from spleen or lymph node cells, taken before intestinal transplant. These receptors all stem from a human donor who received an intestinal transplant.

This chain uses TRBV2 with TRBJ1-5; 11 nucleotides line up with TRBD1. Unmatched junction bases numbered 2, after V lost 5 bases and J lost 5 bases. The CDR3 is 14 amino acids. Germline lookup yields CDR1 SNHLY and CDR2 FYNNEI. The CDR3 bases are TGTGCCAGCAGTTGGGACAGGGGGTATCAGCCCCAGCATTTT. Translating it yields CASSWDRGYQPQHF.

The V and J genes are TRBV15 and TRBJ2-7, with a tentative D call TRBD2 (5 bases). The CDR3 length is 14 residues. V was shortened by 4 bases and J by 2 bases, with 12 bases between the two germline ends. From germline, CDR1 is LNHNV and CDR2 YYDKDF (reference sequence). The CDR3, as DNA: TGTGCCACCAGCAAGTACGGGATGACCTACGAGCAGTACTTC. It specifies CATSKYGMTYEQYF.